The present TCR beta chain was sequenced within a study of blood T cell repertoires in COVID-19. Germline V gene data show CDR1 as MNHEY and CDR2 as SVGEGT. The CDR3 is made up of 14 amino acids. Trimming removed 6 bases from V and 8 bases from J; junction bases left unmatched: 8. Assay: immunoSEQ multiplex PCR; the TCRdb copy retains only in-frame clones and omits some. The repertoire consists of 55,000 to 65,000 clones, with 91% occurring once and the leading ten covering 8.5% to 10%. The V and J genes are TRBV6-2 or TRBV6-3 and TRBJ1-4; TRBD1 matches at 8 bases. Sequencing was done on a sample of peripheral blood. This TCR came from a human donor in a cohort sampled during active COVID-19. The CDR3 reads CASSPQGAKEKLFF. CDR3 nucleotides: TGTGCCAGCAGCCCTCAGGGGGCGAAGGAAAAACTGTTTTTT.